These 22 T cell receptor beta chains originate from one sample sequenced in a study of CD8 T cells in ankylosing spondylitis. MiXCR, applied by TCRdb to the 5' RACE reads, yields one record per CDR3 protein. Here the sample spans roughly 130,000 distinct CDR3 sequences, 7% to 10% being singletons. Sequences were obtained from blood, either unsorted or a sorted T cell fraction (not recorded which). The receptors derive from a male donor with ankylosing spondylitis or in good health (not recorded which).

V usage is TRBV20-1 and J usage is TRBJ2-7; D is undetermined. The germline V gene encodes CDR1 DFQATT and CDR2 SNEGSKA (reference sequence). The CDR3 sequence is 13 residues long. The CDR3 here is CSLRELARYEQYF. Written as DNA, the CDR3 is TGCAGCCTTCGTGAGCTTGCTCGGTACGAGCAGTACTTC.

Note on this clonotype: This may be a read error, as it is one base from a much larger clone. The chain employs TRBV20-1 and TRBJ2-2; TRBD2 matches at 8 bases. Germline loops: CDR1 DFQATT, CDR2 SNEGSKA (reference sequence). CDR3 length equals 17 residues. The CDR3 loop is CCARDRTTSAGTGELFF. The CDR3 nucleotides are TGCTGTGCTAGAGATAGAACGACTAGCGCGGGCACCGGGGAGCTGTTTTTT.

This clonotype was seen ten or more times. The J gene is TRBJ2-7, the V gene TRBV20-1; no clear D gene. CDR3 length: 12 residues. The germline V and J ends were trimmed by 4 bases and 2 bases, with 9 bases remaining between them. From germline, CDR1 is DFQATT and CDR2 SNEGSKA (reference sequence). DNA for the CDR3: TGCAGTGCTACCGACACAGCCTACGAGCAGTACTTC. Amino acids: CSATDTAYEQYF.

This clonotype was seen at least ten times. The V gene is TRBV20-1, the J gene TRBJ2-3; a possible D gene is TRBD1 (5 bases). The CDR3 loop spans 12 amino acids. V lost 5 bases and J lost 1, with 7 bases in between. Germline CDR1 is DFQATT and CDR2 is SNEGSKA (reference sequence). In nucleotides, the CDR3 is TGCAGTGCTTTACAGGGCACAGATACGCAGTATTTT. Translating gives CSALQGTDTQYF.

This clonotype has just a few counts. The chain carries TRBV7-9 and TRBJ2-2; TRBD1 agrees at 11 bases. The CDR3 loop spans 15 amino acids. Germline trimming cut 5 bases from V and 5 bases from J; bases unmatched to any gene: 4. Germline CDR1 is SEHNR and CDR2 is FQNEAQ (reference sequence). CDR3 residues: CASSTDRGLTGELFF. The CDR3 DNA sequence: TGTGCCAGCAGCACGGACAGGGGGCTTACCGGGGAGCTGTTTTTT.

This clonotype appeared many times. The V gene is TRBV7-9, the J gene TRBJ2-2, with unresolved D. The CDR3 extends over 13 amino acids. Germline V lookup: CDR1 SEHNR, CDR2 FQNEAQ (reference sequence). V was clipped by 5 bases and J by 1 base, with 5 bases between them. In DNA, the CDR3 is TGTGCCAGCAGCCCGCGGAACACCGGGGAGCTGTTTTTT. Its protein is CASSPRNTGELFF.

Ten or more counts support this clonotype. CDR3 sequence: CASSLQGTSGRRTDTQYF. CDR3 sequence (DNA): TGCGCCAGCAGCTTGCAGGGGACTAGCGGGAGGCGCACAGATACGCAGTATTTT. The V gene is TRBV5-1, the J gene TRBJ2-3; 15 positions agree with TRBD2. The germline V gene has CDR1 SGHRS and CDR2 YFSETQ. The CDR3 consists of 18 residues. The V gene end was trimmed by 1 base and the J gene end by 1 base; junction bases not matched to a gene: 4. The full variable domain, in which reference TRBV5-1 and TRBJ2-3 provide the parts outside the CDR3, is KAGVTQTPRYLIKTRGQQVTLSCSPISGHRSVSWYQQTPGQGLQFLFEYFSETQRNKGNFPGRFSGRQFSNSRSEMNVSTLELGDSALYLCASSLQGTSGRRTDTQYFGPGTRLTVL.

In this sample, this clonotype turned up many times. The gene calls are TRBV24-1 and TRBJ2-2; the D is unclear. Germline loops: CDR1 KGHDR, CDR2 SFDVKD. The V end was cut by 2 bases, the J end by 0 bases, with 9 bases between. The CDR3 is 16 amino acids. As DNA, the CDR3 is TGTGCCACCAGTGATTCGCGGAAATCGAACACCGGGGAGCTGTTTTTT. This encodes CATSDSRKSNTGELFF.

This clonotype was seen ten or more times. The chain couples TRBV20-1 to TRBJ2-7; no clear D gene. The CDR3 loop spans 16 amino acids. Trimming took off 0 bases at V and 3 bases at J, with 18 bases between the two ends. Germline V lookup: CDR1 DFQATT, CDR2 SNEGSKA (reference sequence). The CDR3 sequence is CSARDFASYRVYEQYF. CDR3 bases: TGCAGTGCTAGAGATTTCGCCAGCTATAGAGTCTACGAGCAGTACTTC.

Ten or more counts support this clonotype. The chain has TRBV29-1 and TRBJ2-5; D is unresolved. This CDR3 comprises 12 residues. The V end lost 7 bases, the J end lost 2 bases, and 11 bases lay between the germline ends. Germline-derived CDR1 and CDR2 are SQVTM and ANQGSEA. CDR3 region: CSAGQRQETQYF. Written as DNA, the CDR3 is TGCAGCGCCGGCCAGCGACAAGAGACCCAGTACTTC.

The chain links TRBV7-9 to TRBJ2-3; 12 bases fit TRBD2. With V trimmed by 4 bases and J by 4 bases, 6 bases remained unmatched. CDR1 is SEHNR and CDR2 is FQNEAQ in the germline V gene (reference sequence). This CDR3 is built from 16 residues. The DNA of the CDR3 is TGTGCCAGCAGCTCAGGACTAGCGGGAAGGTCAGATACGCAGTATTTT. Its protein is CASSSGLAGRSDTQYF.

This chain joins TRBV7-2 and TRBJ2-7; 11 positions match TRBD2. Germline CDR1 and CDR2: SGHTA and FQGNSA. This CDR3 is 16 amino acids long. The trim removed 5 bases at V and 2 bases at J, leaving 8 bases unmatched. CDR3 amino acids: CASSERLAGLTYEQYF. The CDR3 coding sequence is TGTGCCAGCAGCGAGAGACTAGCGGGACTAACCTACGAGCAGTACTTC.

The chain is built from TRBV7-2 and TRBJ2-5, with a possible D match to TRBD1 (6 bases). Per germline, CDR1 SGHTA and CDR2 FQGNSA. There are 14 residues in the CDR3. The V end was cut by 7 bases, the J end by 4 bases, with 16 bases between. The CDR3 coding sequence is TGTGCCAGCATTCAAGGACAGCCGGGAGAGACCCAGTACTTC. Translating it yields CASIQGQPGETQYF.

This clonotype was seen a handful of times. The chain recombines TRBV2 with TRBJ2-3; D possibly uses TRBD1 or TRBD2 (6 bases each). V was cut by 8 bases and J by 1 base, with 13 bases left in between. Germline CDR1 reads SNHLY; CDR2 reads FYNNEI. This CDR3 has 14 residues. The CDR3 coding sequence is TGTGCCAGCGAGCAGGGGACTGGCACAGATACGCAGTATTTT. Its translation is CASEQGTGTDTQYF.

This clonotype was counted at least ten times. CDR3 loop: CATSLGQGSGELFF. The CDR3 DNA follows: TGTGCCACCAGCTTGGGACAGGGGTCCGGGGAGCTGTTTTTT. This chain joins TRBV24-1 and TRBJ2-2; 10 positions agree with TRBD1. Germline CDR1 is KGHDR and CDR2 is SFDVKD. After removal of 7 bases from V and 6 bases from J, the junction contained 4 bases not matched to a gene. This CDR3 is built from 14 residues.

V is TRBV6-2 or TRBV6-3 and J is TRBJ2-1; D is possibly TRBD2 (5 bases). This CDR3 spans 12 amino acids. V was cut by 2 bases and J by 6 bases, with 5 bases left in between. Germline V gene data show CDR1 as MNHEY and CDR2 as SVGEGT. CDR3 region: CASSYSGNEQFF. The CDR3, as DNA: TGTGCCAGCAGTTACAGCGGCAATGAGCAGTTCTTC.

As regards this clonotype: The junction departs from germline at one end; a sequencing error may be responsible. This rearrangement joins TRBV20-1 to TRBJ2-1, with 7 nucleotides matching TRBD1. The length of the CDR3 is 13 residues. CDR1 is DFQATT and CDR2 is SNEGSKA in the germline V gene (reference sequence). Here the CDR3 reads CGARGTEYNEQFF. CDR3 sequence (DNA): TGCGGTGCTAGAGGGACAGAATACAATGAGCAGTTCTTC.

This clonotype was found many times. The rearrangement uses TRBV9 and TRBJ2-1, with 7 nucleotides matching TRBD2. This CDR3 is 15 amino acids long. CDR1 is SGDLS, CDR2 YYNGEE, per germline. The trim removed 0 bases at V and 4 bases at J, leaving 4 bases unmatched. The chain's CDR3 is CASSVEASGYNEQFF. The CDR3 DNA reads TGTGCCAGCAGCGTAGAGGCTAGCGGTTACAATGAGCAGTTCTTC.

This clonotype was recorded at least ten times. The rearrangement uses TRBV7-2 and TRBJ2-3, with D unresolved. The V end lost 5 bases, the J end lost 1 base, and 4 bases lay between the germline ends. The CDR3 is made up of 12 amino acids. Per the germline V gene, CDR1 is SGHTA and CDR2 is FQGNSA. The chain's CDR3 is CASSRRTDTQYF. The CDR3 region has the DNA TGTGCCAGCAGCCGCCGCACAGATACGCAGTATTTT.

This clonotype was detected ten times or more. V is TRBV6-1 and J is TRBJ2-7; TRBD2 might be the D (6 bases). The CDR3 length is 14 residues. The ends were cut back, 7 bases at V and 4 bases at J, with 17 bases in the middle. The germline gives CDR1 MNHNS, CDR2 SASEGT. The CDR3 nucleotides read TGTGCCAGCACAAAGGGTAGCGGAGAATACGAGCAGTACTTC. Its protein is CASTKGSGEYEQYF.

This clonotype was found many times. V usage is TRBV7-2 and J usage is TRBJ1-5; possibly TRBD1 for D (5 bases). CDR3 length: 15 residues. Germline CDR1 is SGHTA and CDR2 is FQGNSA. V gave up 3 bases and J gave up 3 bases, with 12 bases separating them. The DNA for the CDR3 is TGTGCCAGCAGCTTGGGGGGAGGGGACAATCAGCCCCAGCATTTT. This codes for CASSLGGGDNQPQHF.

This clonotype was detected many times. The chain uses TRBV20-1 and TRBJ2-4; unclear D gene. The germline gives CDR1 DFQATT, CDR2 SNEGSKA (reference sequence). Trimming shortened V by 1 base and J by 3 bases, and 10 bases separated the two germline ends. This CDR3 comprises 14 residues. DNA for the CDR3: TGCAGTGCTAGAGCCCCGGGCCGCAAAAACATTCAGTACTTC. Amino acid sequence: CSARAPGRKNIQYF.